This paragraph reports one T cell receptor beta chain. CDR1 is SGHVS and CDR2 is FNYEAQ in the germline V gene. The length of the CDR3 is 15 residues. Data came from immunoSEQ multiplex PCR; TCRdb stores just in-frame clones and leaves some out. Of approximately 2.3 million clones listed, just over 90% are singletons. The source of the sample is a study of shared clonotypes between healthy human individuals. The sample comprised naive CD4+ T cells from PBMCs. The subset here: CD45RA+ positively selected. The clonotype was recovered from a man aged 18-30 years in good health. Some clones in this sample may be carry-over from other donors' samples. This chain links TRBV7-6 with TRBJ2-5; 7 bases are a match to TRBD1. TRBJ2-7 explains the end of the DNA better; the J call may be wrong. The CDR3 protein is CASSPRTGSSYEQYF. Here the CDR3 DNA reads TGTGCCAGCAGCCCTAGGACAGGTAGCTCCTACGAGCAGTACTTC.